This entry is about one T cell receptor (beta chain). One Seattle source followed patients from active infection through their disease course. These data are taken from a study of blood T cell repertoires in COVID-19. Whole-study context: Samples came from the United States, Italy and Spain, spanning acute and convalescent COVID-19. Nucleic acid was either cDNA or gDNA, and it came from T cells, B-cell-depleted T cells, or PBMCs.

Methods used by the authors: Counts of nucleated cells, estimated from reference gene primer amplification, were obtained. Some clones are missing from TCRdb's copy, which holds only in-frame ones; the method was immunoSEQ multiplex PCR. That table is the source of V, J and clone size, and D and trimming were worked out from the DNA. The sample lists 300,000 to 400,000 clones, about 87% occurring once. Input material: peripheral blood. The receptor's source is a man younger than 40 with COVID-19, enrolled during active disease.

The CDR3 nucleotides are TGTGCCAGCAGTTTAAAGGCACTTGTAGCGCACGAGCAGTACTTC. Amino acid sequence: CASSLKALVAHEQYF. The chain uses TRBV27 and TRBJ2-7; TRBD2 might be the D (5 bases). Trimming took off 2 bases at V and 5 bases at J, with 16 bases between the two ends. There are 15 residues in the CDR3. From germline, CDR1 is MNHEY and CDR2 SMNVEV (reference sequence).